This T cell receptor (beta chain) was documented in a study of cytomegalovirus exposure and HLA in healthy donors. Notes on the study in general: Altogether, 170 or so TCR beta chains were recorded as cytomegalovirus-associated. Confirmation was obtained in vitro that a few CMV-associated chains are specific for CMV antigens.

Sequencing was performed with immunoSEQ multiplex PCR; in TCRdb, only in-frame clones are kept and a portion is missing. The table shows nearly 200,000 clones, with approximately 82% occurring only once. A word on this clone: The antigen is not known.

The receptor was isolated from a woman in her 30s in good health and CMV-seropositive. The specimen was PBMCs.

The DNA of the CDR3 is TGTGCCAGCAGCGTAGGGGACAGGGGCCACGAGCAGTACTTC. It encodes CASSVGDRGHEQYF. This chain uses TRBV9 with TRBJ2-7, with 10 bases that match TRBD1. In germline, CDR1 is SGDLS, CDR2 YYNGEE. V trimming: 0 bases; J trimming: 5 bases; junction bases outside the gene matches: 2. The CDR3 length is 14 residues. The whole variable domain, filled in from reference TRBV9 and TRBJ2-7, reads DSGVTQTPKHLITATGQRVTLRCSPRSGDLSVYWYQQSLDQGLQFLIQYYNGEERAKGNILERFSAQQFPDLHSELNLSSLELGDSALYFCASSVGDRGHEQYFGPGTRLTVT.